Listed below are T cell receptor beta chains from one sample, sequenced in a study of long-term antiretroviral therapy in people with HIV. Method: immunoSEQ multiplex PCR; TCRdb's copy keeps in-frame clones and lacks some. The profile shows over 25,000 clones, approximately 94% of them singletons. Sequenced material: unsorted PBMCs, taken 7.3 to 7.5 years after starting antiretroviral therapy. All receptors come from a man aged 45-60 years with HIV. CDR3s include the opening cysteine and the closing phenylalanine or tryptophan. The D gene is left open where the match is weak. Not every row has a clone size; where given, it reads once, few, many or a size class.

CDR3nt,CDR3aa,d_gene,j_gene,v_gene,abundance
TGTGCCAGCAGCTTAGATCAAAGAGAGCAGTACTTC,CASSLDQREQYF,-,TRBJ2-7,TRBV11-2,once
TGTGCCAGCAGCTCCCGGACAGAAGGCGCCTACGAGCAGTACTTC,CASSSRTEGAYEQYF,-,TRBJ2-7,TRBV13,-
TGTGCCAGCAGCGTCGTGCCAGGGGGCGGTCAGCCCCAGCATTTT,CASSVVPGGGQPQHF,TRBD1,TRBJ1-5,TRBV6-6,-
TGCGCCAGCAGCCAAGAAGGGGTCCCGAACACCGGGGAGCTGTTTTTT,CASSQEGVPNTGELFF,-,TRBJ2-2,TRBV4-1,-
TGTGCCAGCAGCTCGGGAGGGGGCGGGCGAAATGAGCAGTTCTTC,CASSSGGGGRNEQFF,-,TRBJ2-1,TRBV5-4,-
TGTGCCTGGAGTTACAAGAGAACTGGGGCCAACGTCCTGACTTTC,CAWSYKRTGANVLTF,-,TRBJ2-6,TRBV30,-
TGTGCCAGCAGCTCCCTAGCGGGGGGGCCGGGGACGCAGTATTTT,CASSSLAGGPGTQYF,TRBD2,TRBJ2-3,TRBV28,-
TGCAGCGTCCTGGACGGGACAGGCCTTACCAACTCTGGAAACACCATATATTTT,CSVLDGTGLTNSGNTIYF,TRBD1,TRBJ1-3,TRBV29-1,once
TGCGCCAGCAGCCAAGTGGGGACAGGGAACTACGAGCAGTACTTC,CASSQVGTGNYEQYF,TRBD1,TRBJ2-7,TRBV4-3,-
TGTGCCAGCAGCTTGACAGGGGGCGAGCAGTTCTTC,CASSLTGGEQFF,TRBD1,TRBJ2-1,TRBV11-3,-